The following is a T cell receptor (beta chain) sequence with its context. These data belong to a study of cytomegalovirus exposure and HLA in healthy donors. The PCR ran on 60 Vbeta and 13 Jbeta primers. The assay was immunoSEQ multiplex PCR, and TCRdb's table has in-frame clones only and misses some. The sample's table shows some 70,000 clones. Trimming cost V 4 bases and J 3 bases, with 4 bases left between them. Per germline, CDR1 SGHNT and CDR2 YYREEE (reference sequence). The CDR3 extends over 12 amino acids. Sequenced sample: PBMCs. The sequence was collected from a female donor in good health and CMV-seropositive. V is TRBV5-4 and J is TRBJ2-2; D is uncertain. This CDR3 reads CASSVDTGELFF. The CDR3 bases are TGTGCCAGCAGCGTCGACACCGGGGAGCTGTTTTTT.